This entry features one T cell receptor beta chain sequence. Its target is not known. The data were taken from a study of T cell responses to AZD1222 COVID-19 vaccine. Study-level results: Clonal diversity was possibly underestimated, and the donors were mostly white British, with more females.

Assay used: immunoSEQ multiplex PCR; TCRdb lists only in-frame clones, some missing. The repertoire holds over 95,000 clones, with 80% to 95% as singletons. The sequencing here drew on peripheral blood, taken on day 0 of AZD1222 vaccination. The receptor comes from an adult in good health.

The CDR3 bases are TGTGCCAGCAGTTACTCCGGGGTAACTAATTCACCCCTCCACTTT. Its translation: CASSYSGVTNSPLHF. The rearrangement uses TRBV6-5 and TRBJ1-6; the D is unclear. With 0 bases removed from V and 6 bases from J, the gap between germline ends came to 9 bases. The CDR3 covers 15 residues. Germline V CDR1 and CDR2: MNHEY, SVGAGI.